Presented here are 22 T cell receptor beta chains from one specimen sequenced in a study of technical replicates of blood from several donors. Clones were read by immunoSEQ multiplex PCR, and TCRdb kept only the in-frame ones, dropping some. The sample lists 60,000 to 80,000 clones, about 88% occurring once. Sequenced: PBMCs. These receptor sequences come from a human donor in good health. Some clones in this sample may be carry-over from other donors' samples.

This clone was recorded a few times. The chain combines TRBV19 with TRBJ1-1; 7 bases match TRBD1. Germline CDR1 is LNHDA and CDR2 is SQIVND (reference sequence). V dropped 1 base and J dropped 4; count of bases not matched to a gene: 9. CDR3 size: 16 residues. The CDR3 nucleotides read TGTGCCAGTAGTATAGCCAGGACAGGATTTGGCACTGAAGCTTTCTTT. Amino acids: CASSIARTGFGTEAFF.

The chain combines TRBV9 with TRBJ2-1, with 11 nucleotides matching TRBD2. Germline CDR1 SGDLS, CDR2 YYNGEE. This CDR3 spans 16 amino acids. V dropped 4 bases and J dropped 4; count of bases not matched to a gene: 7. In nucleotides, the CDR3 is TGTGCCAGCAGCACTCGACTAGCGGGGATTTACAATGAGCAGTTCTTC. Encoded protein: CASSTRLAGIYNEQFF.

The chain combines TRBV29-1 with TRBJ2-1; 16 bases align to TRBD2. The CDR3 spans 18 residues. V was pared by 7 bases and J by 8 bases, with 17 bases of the junction left unmatched. The germline V gene has CDR1 SQVTM and CDR2 ANQGSEA. The CDR3 loop reads CSATGTSGGALLNHEQFF. The CDR3 nucleotides read TGCAGCGCAACCGGGACTAGCGGGGGGGCTCTTTTAAATCATGAGCAGTTCTTC.

The V call is TRBV6-1, the J call TRBJ2-1; 8 bases match TRBD1. The J segment lost 8 bases and the V segment lost 5 bases, leaving 11 bases of the junction unmatched. CDR1 and CDR2 (germline): MNHNS, SASEGT. The CDR3 loop spans 15 amino acids. CDR3 protein: CASSPGGFAVDEQFF. As DNA, the CDR3 is TGTGCCAGCAGTCCAGGGGGCTTTGCTGTAGATGAGCAGTTCTTC.

The J gene is TRBJ2-5, the V gene TRBV29-1, with a possible D match to TRBD1 (6 bases). V lost 7 bases to trimming and J lost 2 bases, with 14 bases between them. CDR1 is SQVTM, CDR2 ANQGSEA, per germline. This CDR3 has 13 residues. The CDR3 protein is CSAQRDIQETQYF. As DNA, the CDR3 is TGCAGCGCCCAACGGGACATTCAAGAGACCCAGTACTTC. The full variable domain, completed using reference TRBV29-1 and TRBJ2-5, is SAVISQKPSRDICQRGTSLTIQCQVDSQVTMMFWYRQQPGQSLTLIATANQGSEATYESGFVIDKFPISRPNLTFSTLTVSNMSPEDSSIYLCSAQRDIQETQYFGPGTRLLVL.

This clone appeared once. The chain uses TRBV19 and TRBJ2-5; 7 bases line up with TRBD1. The CDR3 is 13 amino acids. Germline values: CDR1 LNHDA, CDR2 SQIVND (reference sequence). The ends lost 3 bases at V and 7 bases at J; junction bases unmatched: 5. This CDR3 reads CASSMGTALTQYF. The DNA for the CDR3 is TGTGCCAGTAGTATGGGGACAGCATTGACCCAGTACTTC.

The rearrangement links TRBV6-5 to TRBJ1-6; D is perhaps TRBD1 (5 bases). The CDR3 consists of 14 residues. Per germline, CDR1 MNHEY and CDR2 SVGAGI. The V gene lost 5 bases and the J gene lost 7 bases, with 12 bases spanning the gap. The CDR3 here is CASSSPGYNSPLHF. The CDR3 nucleotides read TGTGCCAGCAGTAGTCCAGGGTACAATTCACCCCTCCACTTT.

As for this clone: Sequence at one end of the junction differs from germline and may be a read error. V and J are TRBV5-4 and TRBJ2-6, with D perhaps TRBD2 (6 bases). The CDR3 is made up of 16 amino acids. Germline lookup yields CDR1 SGHNT and CDR2 YYREEE (reference sequence). DNA of the CDR3: TGCGCCAGCAGCCAAGATAGCGGCTCTGGGGCCAACGTCCTGACTTTC. This codes for CASSQDSGSGANVLTF.

V and J are TRBV7-8 and TRBJ2-7; 11 nucleotides align to TRBD2. This CDR3 spans 14 amino acids. Unmatched junction bases numbered 5, after V lost 5 bases and J lost 5 bases. Germline V gene data show CDR1 as SGHVS and CDR2 as FQNEAQ. CDR3 sequence reads: CASSISGRADEQYF. The CDR3 DNA reads as TGTGCCAGCAGCATTAGCGGGAGGGCCGACGAGCAGTACTTC.

The chain joins TRBV14 to TRBJ2-5; D not certain. The CDR3 has 13 residues. The germline CDR1 and CDR2 sequences are SGHDN and FVKESK. Trimming pared 2 bases from V and 1 base from J, leaving 5 bases between. CDR3 protein: CASSQNSQETQYF. The CDR3 nucleotides read TGTGCCAGCAGCCAAAACAGCCAAGAGACCCAGTACTTC.

This clone was seen only once. The gene calls are TRBV7-2 and TRBJ2-5, with 10 bases identical to TRBD2. Germline V gives CDR1 SGHTA, CDR2 FQGNSA. V shed 1 base and J 4 bases; nucleotides not matched to a gene: 15. This CDR3 contains 19 residues. CDR3 loop: CASSLVMGAGSGGAETQYF. DNA of the CDR3: TGTGCCAGCAGCTTAGTTATGGGGGCCGGGAGCGGGGGGGCAGAGACCCAGTACTTC.

The J gene is TRBJ1-2, the V gene TRBV30, with TRBD1 matching over 8 bases. Per the germline V gene, CDR1 is GTSNPN and CDR2 is SVGIG (reference sequence). The V and J ends lost 4 bases and 4 bases, in that order; junction bases with no gene match: 5. The CDR3 runs 13 residues. The CDR3 loop is CAWIRGQGYGYTF. For the CDR3, the DNA is TGTGCCTGGATTCGCGGACAGGGCTATGGCTACACCTTC.

This rearrangement joins TRBV30 to TRBJ1-6, with D maybe TRBD1 (5 bases). The V end was cut by 0 bases, the J end by 2 bases, with 8 bases between. The germline V gene has CDR1 GTSNPN and CDR2 SVGIG (reference sequence). This CDR3 has 15 residues. As DNA, the CDR3 is TGTGCCTGGAGTGTCCCAGGGACCTATAATTCACCCCTCCACTTT. Its translation is CAWSVPGTYNSPLHF.

The rearrangement joins TRBV10-3 to TRBJ2-2; D might be TRBD2 (7 bases). The CDR3 contains 16 residues. V shed 5 bases and J shed 7 bases, with 20 bases lying between them. Germline V gives CDR1 ENHRY, CDR2 SYGVKD. The CDR3 loop is CAISNRGGPFDGELFF. The CDR3 DNA is TGTGCCATCAGTAACCGCGGGGGCCCTTTTGACGGGGAGCTGTTTTTT.

The chain carries TRBV5-1 and TRBJ2-1; D might be TRBD1 (6 bases). CDR1 is SGHRS and CDR2 is YFSETQ in the germline V gene. V was cut by 3 bases and J by 3 bases, with 13 bases left in between. The CDR3 is made up of 15 amino acids. The CDR3 reads CASSSLSTGYNEQFF. CDR3 in DNA: TGCGCCAGCAGCTCACTTTCGACAGGCTACAATGAGCAGTTCTTC.

This clone was picked up a small number of times. The chain employs TRBV6-1 and TRBJ1-6; possible D gene TRBD1, 6 bases. Trimming cost V 7 bases and J 7 bases, with 14 bases left between them. Germline CDR1 and CDR2: MNHNS and SASEGT. The CDR3 loop spans 14 amino acids. The CDR3 DNA reads as TGTGCCAGCAATCTAGGGGGTCAGAATTCACCCCTCCACTTT. Translation gives CASNLGGQNSPLHF.

V gene TRBV5-1 combines with J gene TRBJ2-2, with D possibly being TRBD1 (5 bases). From germline, CDR1 is SGHRS and CDR2 YFSETQ. The CDR3 runs to 15 residues. The V and J ends lost 0 bases and 0 bases respectively, with 6 bases between them. As DNA, the CDR3 is TGCGCCAGCAGCTTGGAGGGGCCGAACACCGGGGAGCTGTTTTTT. The encoded protein is CASSLEGPNTGELFF.

J is TRBJ1-4 and V is TRBV2; 7 bases line up with TRBD1. This CDR3 has 16 amino acids. The V gene's germline CDR1 is SNHLY and CDR2 FYNNEI. V shed 6 bases, J shed 0 bases, and the junction held 7 bases outside the gene matches. The CDR3 bases are TGTGCCAGCAGAGCAGACAGGGCGACAACTAATGAAAAACTGTTTTTT. This gives the protein CASRADRATTNEKLFF.

The gene calls are TRBV13 and TRBJ2-3; TRBD2 matches at 7 bases. The germline V gene has CDR1 PRHDT and CDR2 FYEKMQ (reference sequence). J was trimmed by 0 bases and V by 4 bases; bases with no gene match: 16. This CDR3 spans 19 amino acids. This CDR3 reads CASSSRDRGGAPSTDTQYF. The CDR3, as DNA: TGTGCCAGCAGCTCTAGAGACCGCGGGGGTGCTCCTAGCACAGATACGCAGTATTTT.

The chain combines TRBV27 with TRBJ1-6, with D uncertain. V lost 5 bases, J lost 8 bases, and 16 bases lay in between. CDR1 MNHEY and CDR2 SMNVEV come from the germline V gene (reference sequence). The CDR3 consists of 15 residues. As DNA, the CDR3 is TGTGCCAGCAGTCGGGCCGGGGTGACGGATTCACCCCTCCACTTT. Translating gives CASSRAGVTDSPLHF.

The CDR3 loop reads CASSHGTNTGELFF. CDR3 coding DNA: TGCGCCAGCAGCCATGGGACTAACACCGGGGAGCTGTTTTTT. The chain couples TRBV4-1 to TRBJ2-2, with D tentatively TRBD2 (6 bases). Trimming pared 3 bases from V and 2 bases from J, leaving 7 bases between. The CDR3 is made up of 14 amino acids. Per germline, CDR1 MGHRA and CDR2 YSYEKL.

Written as DNA, the CDR3 is TGTGCCAGCAGACTCTCGGGACTAGCGGGAGTCACCGGGGAGCTGTTTTTT. Translated: CASRLSGLAGVTGELFF. The chain links TRBV5-4 to TRBJ2-2; the match to TRBD2 covers 14 bases. This CDR3 is 17 amino acids long. Germline CDR1 and CDR2: SGHNT and YYREEE (reference sequence). V dropped 5 bases and J dropped 4; count of bases not matched to a gene: 7. The variable domain in full, with the rest retrieved from reference TRBV5-4 and TRBJ2-2, is ETGVTQSPTHLIKTRGQQVTLRCSSQSGHNTVSWYQQALGQGPQFIFQYYREEENGRGNFPPRFSGLQFPNYSSELNVNALELDDSALYLCASRLSGLAGVTGELFFGEGSRLTVL.